Each of the 28 T cell receptor beta chains below was sequenced from the same sample in a study of T cells in Graves' hyperthyroidism and ophthalmopathy. Amplification of TCR beta CDR3 regions was performed using RNA transcripts as template. Using the HTBI primer set, a first-round RT-PCR was run on the TCR CDR3. TCRdb itself ran the multiplex PCR reads through MiXCR, one entry per CDR3 protein. The sample lists around 350,000 distinct CDR3 sequences, approximately 19% seen once, with 3.7% in the top ten. Input material: blood. The origin of the receptors is a young woman with Graves' hyperthyroidism.

The CDR3: CASSLQAGESYEQYF. The CDR3 DNA sequence: TGTGCCAGCAGCTTACAGGCGGGGGAGAGCTACGAGCAGTACTTC. The rearrangement joins TRBV7-3 to TRBJ2-7; 7 bases agree with TRBD2. From germline, CDR1 is SGHTA and CDR2 FQGTGA. The ends lost 2 bases at V and 3 bases at J; junction bases unmatched: 7. This CDR3 is built from 15 residues.

In its sample, this clonotype was seen many times. The gene calls are TRBV20-1 and TRBJ2-7; 8 bases are a match to TRBD2. Germline-derived CDR1 and CDR2 are DFQATT and SNEGSKA (reference sequence). The trim removed 2 bases at V and 4 bases at J, leaving 4 bases unmatched. The CDR3 length is 13 residues. The CDR3 DNA reads as TGCAGTGCTAGAAGCGGGGGCCCTTACGAGCAGTACTTC. Protein product: CSARSGGPYEQYF.

This clonotype occurred many times. The junction departs from the called germline gene at one end, perhaps through a read error. The genes are TRBV13 and TRBJ1-1; 8 positions agree with TRBD1. The CDR3 is 14 amino acids. Germline CDR1 reads PRHDT; CDR2 reads FYEKMQ (reference sequence). CDR3 coding DNA: TGTGCCAGCAGCATAGGACAGGGTTGGACTGAAGCTTTCTTT. As protein: CASSIGQGWTEAFF.

This clonotype has only a few counts. The chain carries TRBV20-1 and TRBJ1-5; no reliable D call. This CDR3 spans 9 amino acids. The V gene lost 5 bases and the J gene lost 7 bases, with 3 bases spanning the gap. In germline, CDR1 is DFQATT, CDR2 SNEGSKA (reference sequence). Written as DNA, the CDR3 is TGCAGTGCTCCCCAGCCCCAGCATTTT. This gives the protein CSAPQPQHF.

With regard to this clonotype: A junction boundary mismatches the germline segment, possibly from a read error. The rearrangement uses TRBV12-3 or TRBV12-4 and TRBJ2-7; D may be TRBD2 (6 bases). The CDR3 sequence is 17 residues long. CDR3 nucleotides: TGTGCTAGCAGTTTCGCTGGAAGCGGGTCCTCTACCTACGAGCAGTACTTC. Translating gives CASSFAGSGSSTYEQYF.

In this sample, this clonotype turned up many times. V gene TRBV2 combines with J gene TRBJ1-6; a possible D gene is TRBD1 (5 bases). In germline, CDR1 is SNHLY, CDR2 FYNNEI. CDR3 length equals 17 residues. The V gene lost 5 bases and the J gene lost 0 bases, with 14 bases spanning the gap. CDR3 amino acids: CASSRLGGHSYNSPLHF. As DNA, the CDR3 is TGTGCCAGCAGTCGGCTGGGGGGTCACTCCTATAATTCACCCCTCCACTTT.

This clonotype was seen many times. The chain links TRBV28 to TRBJ1-2, with D perhaps matching TRBD1 (6 bases). CDR3 size: 16 residues. The germline V gene has CDR1 MDHEN and CDR2 SYDVKM. Between the trimmed V and J ends, which lost 1 base and 4 bases, there was a span of 16 bases. CDR3 DNA sequence: TGTGCCAGCAGTTTATTTACCCCGCTGACAGGCTATGGCTACACCTTC. Translating it yields CASSLFTPLTGYGYTF.

This clonotype was picked up many times. This sequence joins TRBV11-1 and TRBJ1-3; D is possibly TRBD1 (5 bases). Germline-derived CDR1 and CDR2 are SGHAT and FQDESV (reference sequence). The CDR3 is made up of 16 amino acids. V was trimmed by 3 bases and J by 1 base, leaving 13 bases between them. CDR3 region: CASSFLFQGSGNTIYF. The DNA for the CDR3 is TGTGCCAGCAGCTTTCTTTTCCAGGGTTCTGGAAACACCATATATTTT.

This clonotype was observed many times. This rearrangement joins TRBV27 to TRBJ1-1; 7 bases fit TRBD1. V lost 8 bases and J lost 6; bases outside the gene matches: 12. CDR1 and CDR2 from the germline V gene are MNHEY and SMNVEV (reference sequence). The CDR3 extends over 14 amino acids. The CDR3, as DNA: TGTGCCAGCGGACCGAGGGGGCATCTGGCTGAAGCTTTCTTT. It codes for CASGPRGHLAEAFF.

The chain employs TRBV6-2 or TRBV6-3 and TRBJ2-7; TRBD2 matches at 9 bases. This CDR3 is 15 amino acids long. V shed 7 bases and J 1 base; nucleotides not matched to a gene: 8. Germline CDR1 reads MNHEY; CDR2 reads SVGEGT. CDR3 DNA sequence: TGTGCCAGCATAGAAGGACTAGCGACTTCCTACGAGCAGTACTTC. It yields the protein CASIEGLATSYEQYF.

V gene TRBV7-2 combines with J gene TRBJ1-2, with 7 bases fitting TRBD1. CDR1 SGHTA and CDR2 FQGNSA come from the germline V gene. V shed 6 bases and J 6 bases; nucleotides not matched to a gene: 7. The CDR3 runs to 13 residues. The CDR3 nucleotides read TGTGCCAGCAGGGCGACAGGGTTAGATGGCTACACCTTC. Translating gives CASRATGLDGYTF.

V is TRBV5-1 and J is TRBJ1-6; TRBD1 is a possible D gene (6 bases). The germline V and J ends were trimmed by 0 bases and 7 bases, with 11 bases remaining between them. Germline-derived CDR1 and CDR2 are SGHRS and YFSETQ. CDR3 length: 15 residues. CDR3 protein: CASSLDPGGNSPLHF. The CDR3 region has the DNA TGCGCCAGCAGCTTGGATCCGGGGGGCAATTCACCCCTCCACTTT.

This clonotype has at least ten counts. This rearrangement joins TRBV12-3 or TRBV12-4 to TRBJ1-2; D is possibly TRBD1 (5 bases). CDR3 length: 14 residues. Between the trimmed V and J ends, which lost 6 bases and 8 bases, there was a span of 19 bases. The CDR3 protein is CASSLGRRFVGYTF. In nucleotides, the CDR3 is TGTGCCAGCAGCCTGGGACGTCGGTTTGTCGGCTACACCTTC.

V and J are TRBV28 and TRBJ2-7, with D perhaps matching TRBD1 (6 bases). Trimming stripped 3 bases from V and 2 bases from J, with 14 bases between. CDR1 and CDR2 from the germline V gene are MDHEN and SYDVKM. The CDR3 runs 15 residues. CDR3 protein: CASSFSPGHTYEQYF. CDR3 nucleotide sequence: TGTGCCAGCAGTTTCTCTCCGGGACACACCTACGAGCAGTACTTC.

With regard to this clonotype: One junction end disagrees with the germline gene, perhaps due to a read error. This rearrangement joins TRBV10-1 to TRBJ1-5, with 8 bases that match TRBD1. Germline assignment: CDR1 WNHNN and CDR2 SYGVQD (reference sequence). The CDR3 covers 16 residues. CDR3 DNA sequence: TGCGCCAGGGCAGCGGGGACAGGTTATAGCTATCAGCCTCAGCATTTT. Protein: CARAAGTGYSYQPQHF.

V and J are TRBV4-2 and TRBJ1-5, with TRBD1 identical over 9 bases. The junction had 8 bases not matched to a gene; V was cut back by 3 bases and J by 5 bases. The CDR3 is 16 residues long. The germline CDR1 and CDR2 sequences are LGHNA and YNFKEQ. CDR3 amino acids: CASSQIQGATDQPQHF. The CDR3, as DNA: TGTGCCAGCAGCCAGATACAGGGGGCTACGGATCAGCCCCAGCATTTT.

This clonotype appeared many times. This chain joins TRBV12-3 or TRBV12-4 and TRBJ1-5; D unclear. V dropped 1 base and J dropped 4 bases, with 14 bases sitting between them. CDR3 length equals 16 residues. The CDR3 DNA sequence: TGTGCCAGCAGTTTAGGAGAAGGGCGGCTAAATCAGCCCCAGCATTTT. This codes for CASSLGEGRLNQPQHF.

There are many counts of this clonotype. The chain uses TRBV6-5 and TRBJ1-1, with D possibly matching TRBD1 (6 bases). V was shortened by 7 bases and J by 2 bases, with 17 bases between the two germline ends. The CDR3 consists of 15 residues. CDR1 is MNHEY, CDR2 SVGAGI, per germline. In DNA, the CDR3 is TGTGCCAGCACCGACAGGTCGGGGTTCAACACTGAAGCTTTCTTT. Protein: CASTDRSGFNTEAFF.

The J gene is TRBJ2-4, the V gene TRBV11-2, with 8 nucleotides matching TRBD1. The CDR3 is 13 amino acids. CDR1 and CDR2 (germline): SGHAT, FQNNGV. The V gene end was trimmed by 5 bases and the J gene end by 10 bases; junction bases not matched to a gene: 7. CDR3 nucleotides: TGTGCCAGCAGCCGCCGGGACAGGAAAATTCAGTACTTC. Amino acids: CASSRRDRKIQYF.

This clonotype showed up many times. The J gene is TRBJ2-2, the V gene TRBV24-1, with D maybe TRBD2 (5 bases). In germline, CDR1 is KGHDR, CDR2 SFDVKD. Deletions cut 3 bases from V and 3 bases from J, with 10 bases between. This CDR3 has 15 amino acids. Here the CDR3 reads CATSDGGRDTGELFF. The CDR3 coding sequence is TGTGCCACCAGTGATGGAGGAAGGGACACCGGGGAGCTGTTTTTT.

The table lists this clonotype with many counts. The CDR3 sequence is CASSLLRLDEQYF. Here the CDR3 DNA reads TGTGCCAGCAGTTTACTCCGCCTCGACGAGCAGTACTTC. The rearrangement uses TRBV12-3 or TRBV12-4 and TRBJ2-7, with D hard to call. V was trimmed by 2 bases and J by 5 bases, leaving 10 bases between them. CDR3 length: 13 amino acids.

At least ten counts were recorded for this clonotype. The chain has TRBV20-1 and TRBJ1-1; tentatively, D is TRBD1 (5 bases). Germline V gene data show CDR1 as DFQATT and CDR2 as SNEGSKA (reference sequence). CDR3 length equals 12 residues. V was clipped by 5 bases and J by 5 bases, with 12 bases between them. CDR3 nucleotide sequence: TGCAGTGCTGGACGGAAGGGGACTGAAGCTTTCTTT. It specifies CSAGRKGTEAFF.

There are many counts of this clonotype. The CDR3 protein is CASSLGGREFYGYTF. In DNA form, the CDR3 reads TGCGCCAGCAGCTTGGGGGGTCGGGAATTTTATGGCTACACCTTC. The chain links TRBV5-1 to TRBJ1-2; D is unclear. The CDR3 runs to 15 residues. Looked up from germline, CDR1 is SGHRS and CDR2 is YFSETQ. V was shortened by 0 bases and J by 5 bases, with 14 bases between the two germline ends.

This clonotype was counted at least ten times. The J gene is TRBJ1-1, the V gene TRBV15, with D perhaps TRBD1 (6 bases). V was pared by 1 base and J by 8 bases, with 17 bases between. The CDR3 loop spans 15 amino acids. Germline V CDR1 and CDR2: LNHNV, YYDKDF (reference sequence). CDR3 protein: CATSRGGGQWPEAFF. The DNA of the CDR3 is TGTGCCACCAGCAGAGGTGGAGGACAGTGGCCCGAAGCTTTCTTT.

This clonotype occurred many times. This rearrangement joins TRBV6-1 to TRBJ2-2, with 8 bases that match TRBD2. This CDR3 comprises 15 residues. The V segment lost 4 bases and the J segment 3 bases; nucleotides outside the gene matches: 4. The germline V gene has CDR1 MNHNS and CDR2 SASEGT. CDR3 in amino acids: CASSGREGDTGELFF. As DNA, the CDR3 is TGTGCCAGCAGTGGCCGGGAGGGCGACACCGGGGAGCTGTTTTTT.

This clonotype was recorded at least ten times. The chain is built from TRBV20-1 and TRBJ1-2; 8 bases map to TRBD1. V was clipped by 5 bases and J by 4 bases; unmatched bases: 3. From germline, CDR1 is DFQATT and CDR2 SNEGSKA (reference sequence). This CDR3 has 12 amino acids. The CDR3 nucleotides read TGCAGTGCTGGACAGGGCTCCTATGGCTACACCTTC. Protein sequence: CSAGQGSYGYTF.

The chain has TRBV6-5 and TRBJ1-2; TRBD1 might be the D (5 bases). CDR1 is MNHEY, CDR2 SVGAGI, per germline. The CDR3 has 14 amino acids. V shed 2 bases and J shed 3 bases, with 10 bases lying between them. The CDR3 loop is CASSYNRGDYGYTF. The CDR3 DNA sequence: TGTGCCAGCAGTTACAATCGGGGCGACTATGGCTACACCTTC.

This clonotype appeared many times. J is TRBJ1-2 and V is TRBV5-1; D gene unclear. Per germline, CDR1 SGHRS and CDR2 YFSETQ. V was shortened by 0 bases and J by 7 bases, with 7 bases between the two germline ends. CDR3 length: 12 residues. This CDR3 is CASSLDLSGYTF. For the CDR3, the DNA is TGCGCCAGCAGCTTGGACCTGTCTGGCTACACCTTC.